Listed below are T cell receptor beta chains from one sample, sequenced in a study of T cells after yellow fever vaccination. TCRdb re-called the 5' RACE reads with MiXCR, one entry per CDR3 protein. The sample holds tens of thousands of distinct CDR3 sequences, over 7.5% seen once. Here the sequenced sample was CD8+ T cells sorted from PBMCs, taken on the day of the yellow fever booster vaccination. These receptors came from a man aged 25-45 years who received the YFV17D yellow fever vaccine. Both conserved end residues are part of each CDR3. A D gene is named only where the DNA matches it firmly.

>TRBJ2-1|TRBD2|TRBV24-1
CATSDPGTSGQNEQFF
>TRBJ2-1|TRBD2|TRBV27
CASSFIAAGFSYNEQFF
>TRBJ2-5|TRBD1|TRBV5-1
CASSSPDRGEETQYF
>TRBJ2-1|-|TRBV7-9
CASSTRDHNLLYF
>TRBJ2-1|TRBD2|TRBV6-2/TRBV6-3
CASSYPLTSGSRYEQFF
>TRBJ1-2|-|TRBV29-1
CSVRINYGYTF
>TRBJ2-7|-|TRBV27
CASASSGEQYF
>TRBJ2-3|-|TRBV6-1
CASSEVGSGTDTQYF
>TRBJ2-5|-|TRBV19
CASSSSDRETQYF
>TRBJ2-3|-|TRBV25-1
CAAGLATDDTQYF
>TRBJ2-2|-|TRBV12-3/TRBV12-4
CASRGVSGELFF
>TRBJ2-7|-|TRBV5-1
CASSLEDRPYEQYF
>TRBJ2-7|-|TRBV7-2
CASSPQGSSYEQYF
>TRBJ2-5|-|TRBV20-1
CSANRGTTSSEETQYF
>TRBJ2-7|-|TRBV23-1
CATVPVSSYEQYF
>TRBJ1-1|-|TRBV6-5
CASSSGGADTEAFF
>TRBJ2-7|TRBD1|TRBV7-6
CASSLELPDRGTYEQYF
>TRBJ1-2|TRBD1|TRBV28
CASSTGGDPGYTF
>TRBJ2-3|TRBD2|TRBV7-8
CASSTLAGTDTQYF
>TRBJ2-7|-|TRBV19
CASSMGGSSYEQYF